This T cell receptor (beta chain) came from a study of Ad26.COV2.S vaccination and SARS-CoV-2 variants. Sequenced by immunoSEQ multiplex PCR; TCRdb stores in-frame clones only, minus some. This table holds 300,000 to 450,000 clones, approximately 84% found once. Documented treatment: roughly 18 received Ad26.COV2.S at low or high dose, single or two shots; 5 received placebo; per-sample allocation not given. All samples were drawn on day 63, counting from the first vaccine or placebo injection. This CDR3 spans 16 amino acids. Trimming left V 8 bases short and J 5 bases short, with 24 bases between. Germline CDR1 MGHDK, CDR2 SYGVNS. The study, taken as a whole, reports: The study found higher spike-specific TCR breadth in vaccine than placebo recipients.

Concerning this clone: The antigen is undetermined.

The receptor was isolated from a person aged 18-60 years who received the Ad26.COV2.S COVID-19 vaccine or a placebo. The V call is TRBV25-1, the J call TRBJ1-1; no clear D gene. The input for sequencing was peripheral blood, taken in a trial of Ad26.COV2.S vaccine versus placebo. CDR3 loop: CASVPTGKAWATEAFF. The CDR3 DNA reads TGTGCCAGCGTCCCGACGGGCAAAGCCTGGGCTACTGAAGCTTTCTTT.